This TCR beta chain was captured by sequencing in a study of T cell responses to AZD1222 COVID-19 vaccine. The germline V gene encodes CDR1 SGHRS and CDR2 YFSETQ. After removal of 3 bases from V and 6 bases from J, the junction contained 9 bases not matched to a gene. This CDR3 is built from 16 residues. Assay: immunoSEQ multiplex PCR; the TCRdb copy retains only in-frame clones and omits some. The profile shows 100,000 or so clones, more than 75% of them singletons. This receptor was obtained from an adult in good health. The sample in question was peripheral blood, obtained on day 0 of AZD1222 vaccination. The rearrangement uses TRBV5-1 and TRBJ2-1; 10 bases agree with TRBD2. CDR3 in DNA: TGCGCCAGCAGCTCCGGGCCCAGCGGGAGGGTCAATGAGCAGTTCTTC. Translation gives CASSSGPSGRVNEQFF.